This T cell receptor beta chain was identified during a study of shared clonotypes between healthy human individuals (dated by TCRdb to the early 2020s). Notes on the research overall: A couple of women and a few men aged 18 to 49 years were included in the cohort. For each donor, CD4 naive and CD4 memory were each run on three plates, CD8 naive on two plates, and CD8 memory on one plate. The study deeply sequenced blood TCR repertoires of roughly five healthy adults to estimate repertoire size and the extent of clonotype sharing between individuals. To increase sequencing depth and limit assay-specific biases, different laboratories used diverse techniques to prepare libraries and sequence TCR repertoires. Between about 0.94 and 8.9 billion PBMCs per donor were obtained by leukapheresis. Broader findings and caveats from the paper: Sharing across a few donors was observed for around 5% of naive CD4, over 3% of naive CD8, 2.3% of memory CD4, and about 0.4% of memory CD8 clonotypes. Estimated clonotype richness was generally larger for naive than for memory subsets. Only blood was sampled, and tissue TCR repertoires likely differ from those in blood. Even with the large sequencing depth, rarefaction of the sorted-subset datasets indicated that sequencing was incomplete. Pairwise subsampling indicated that sequencing depth was expected to affect the degree of clonotype sharing among donors. Compared with non-shared clonotypes, the clonotypes found in all four sorted-subset donors had higher generation probabilities. The small number of donors limited the genetic and exposure-history diversity represented.

To note about this clone: Its antigen is still unknown. No much larger clone is present one base from it, and per-base qualities are unavailable.

Using the deep immunoSEQ assay, multiplex PCR amplified TCR CDR3 regions from genomic DNA. Extracted genomic DNA from each cell subset was distributed evenly across all wells of several immunoSEQ 96-well plates, and each plate was treated as a replicate. Each replicate PCR for sorted subsets received around 210 ng genomic DNA, equal to roughly 33,000 T cell genomes. Purified libraries were measured with a Qubit 3.0 fluorometer, size-checked on a Bioanalyzer 2100, and measured again with the KAPA Library Quantification kit. Every immunoSEQ 96-well plate was sequenced on a dedicated single-read 150-cycle Illumina NextSeq 550 flow cell. The original methods were these. The immunoSEQ output contained only junctional sequences without quality scores, so filtering could not match that applied to full-length reads. To assign V/J genes and CDR3, sequences were annotated using PyIR, a Python wrapper for IgBLAST v1.9, with IMGT germline references. Reads were removed for weak V/J assignments (E-value above 1e-6), missing CDR3, stop codons, out-of-frame junctions, or ambiguous translated residues. V3J clonotypes were defined as sequences sharing the same inferred V gene, J gene, and CDR3 amino acid sequence. To compute the percentage overlap between repertoires, the number of shared unique clonotypes was divided by the size of the smaller repertoire. Repertoire richness was assessed with RTK rarefaction, the Chao1 estimator, and Recon v2.1 estimates of unobserved clonotypes. For all TCRbeta clonotypes obtained by the gDNA method from a handful of donors, generation probabilities were computed with OLGA. Entries here come from immuneACCESS through TCRdb and include only in-frame sequences with V and J called. Some clones fail to appear in such tables; in the studies checked, an unresolved V gene covers under half of the shortfall, and the cause of the remainder is unknown. V, J and clone size are those of that table, while D and trimming were read from the DNA. The table for this sample lists about 2.1 million clones; approximately 94% of them were counted only once. Clones ranked in the top ten supply 1.7% of the sample.

Measured from the cysteine to the phenylalanine, the CDR3 is 13 residues long. Only the CDR3 DNA is retained, 39 bases long and in frame from the first base. Looking up the germline V gene yields CDR1 SGHTS and CDR2 YDEGEE. At the junction V is shortened by 6 bases and J by 4 bases, with 14 bases in between. CD8 naive samples consisted of CD45RO-negative cells that were positively selected for CCR7, yielding a CD45RA+CCR7+ population without TemRA cells. Donors were healthy HIV-negative adults with no recently reported acute infections or vaccinations. Every donor was a Caucasian adult residing in Nashville, Tennessee, USA. Blood was obtained by leukapheresis, after which PBMCs were separated by Ficoll-Histopaque density gradient centrifugation and cryopreserved in liquid nitrogen vapor phase. Purity and quantity of every magnetically sorted T cell population were checked by analytical flow cytometry. Genomic DNA was isolated from each sorted fraction and quantified by UV absorbance on a Nanodrop 2000c.

Recombination linked TRBV5-8 to TRBJ2-7, with the D call perhaps TRBD1 or TRBD2, each one matching 5 bases. This clonotype was sampled from a man aged 18 to 35 in good health. Some clones in this sample may be carry-over from other donors' samples. The sequencing sample was made of naive CD8+ T cells from PBMCs. Interpreted using the paper, the cell subset or site label stands for: CD45RA+CCR7+. The nucleotide sequence reads TGTGCCAGCACGGACCGGTGGGGGTACGAGCAGTACTTC. The resulting protein is CASTDRWGYEQYF.